One and the same sample provided the 30 T cell receptor beta chains below, sequenced in a study of blood T cells in healthy people across ages. Next came a second PCR, run for roughly 7 to 12 cycles, which used a sample-barcoded 5' primer along with a J-beta primer mix. Via MiXCR, TCRdb re-called the 5' RACE reads, giving one row per CDR3 protein. The repertoire has approximately 830,000 distinct CDR3 sequences, approximately 59% of them found once; the top ten carry 25% to 35%. Sequencing was performed on blood. The receptor source for this set is a man under 40 in good health.

This chain links TRBV9 with TRBJ2-7; 7 positions match TRBD1. J lost 3 bases, V lost 3 bases, and 6 bases had no gene match. The CDR3 has 14 residues. CDR1 is SGDLS and CDR2 is YYNGEE in the germline V gene. For the CDR3, the DNA is TGTGCCAGCAGCGCCGGGACAGCCGACTACGAGCAGTACTTC. This gives the protein CASSAGTADYEQYF.

The chain recombines TRBV5-5 with TRBJ1-5, with D possibly matching TRBD1 (6 bases). V was pared by 4 bases and J by 0 bases, with 11 bases between. The CDR3 has 15 amino acids. The V gene's germline CDR1 is SGHKS and CDR2 YYEKEE (reference sequence). The CDR3 coding sequence is TGTGCCAGCAGCCGACAGGTCCATAGCAATCAGCCCCAGCATTTT. Protein product: CASSRQVHSNQPQHF.

The V gene is TRBV14, the J gene TRBJ1-2, with 9 bases fitting TRBD1. The V gene's germline CDR1 is SGHDN and CDR2 FVKESK. The CDR3 covers 16 residues. The junction had 6 bases not matched to a gene; V was cut back by 4 bases and J by 0 bases. Here the CDR3 reads CASSRTGTGSNYGYTF. The CDR3 DNA reads as TGTGCCAGCAGCCGGACCGGGACAGGGTCTAACTATGGCTACACCTTC.

This clonotype was detected only a few times. The chain joins TRBV27 to TRBJ1-4; TRBD1 is a possible D gene (5 bases). The CDR3 sequence is 14 residues long. Deletions cut 0 bases from V and 10 bases from J, with 12 bases between. Germline values: CDR1 MNHEY, CDR2 SMNVEV (reference sequence). CDR3 nucleotide sequence: TGTGCCAGCAGTTTATCCCCGCAGGGCGGAAAACTGTTTTTT. Translating gives CASSLSPQGGKLFF.

The genes are TRBV5-1 and TRBJ2-7, with 8 bases matching TRBD1. The CDR3 runs 16 residues. V gave up 0 bases and J gave up 3 bases; unmatched junction bases: 8. Germline V gene data show CDR1 as SGHRS and CDR2 as YFSETQ. The CDR3 spells CASSLGRDRWDYEQYF. The CDR3 bases are TGCGCCAGCAGCTTGGGAAGGGACAGGTGGGACTACGAGCAGTACTTC. The full variable domain, its missing parts supplied by reference TRBV5-1 and TRBJ2-7, is KAGVTQTPRYLIKTRGQQVTLSCSPISGHRSVSWYQQTPGQGLQFLFEYFSETQRNKGNFPGRFSGRQFSNSRSEMNVSTLELGDSALYLCASSLGRDRWDYEQYFGPGTRLTVT.

The V call is TRBV11-3, the J call TRBJ2-1; 8 positions match TRBD1. J was trimmed by 2 bases and V by 5 bases; bases with no gene match: 8. Germline values: CDR1 SGHNT, CDR2 YENEEA. This CDR3 contains 16 residues. CDR3 DNA sequence: TGTGCCAGCAGCCCCCGGGACAGGCGAACCTACAATGAGCAGTTCTTC. It translates to CASSPRDRRTYNEQFF.

The chain carries TRBV5-1 and TRBJ2-1; TRBD1 matches 8 bases. CDR1 is SGHRS, CDR2 YFSETQ, per germline. The CDR3 length is 14 residues. V lost 4 bases to trimming and J lost 6 bases; unmatched junction nucleotides: 6. The CDR3 spells CASSPSTGGNEQFF. The CDR3, as DNA: TGCGCCAGCAGCCCCTCTACAGGGGGCAATGAGCAGTTCTTC.

Only a few counts were recorded for this clonotype. The chain recombines TRBV7-8 with TRBJ2-7; 9 bases agree with TRBD1. The J call is in doubt because the DNA end fits TRBJ2-4 better. The CDR3 runs to 14 residues. From germline, CDR1 is SGHVS and CDR2 FQNEAQ. The chain's CDR3 is CASSSTGGMNIQYF. The CDR3 DNA is TGTGCCAGCAGCTCAACAGGGGGCATGAACATTCAGTACTTC.

The count of this clonotype is one. CDR3 coding DNA: TGTGCCAGCAGAGATTCGGACAGAATTAATTCACCCCTCCACTTT. Translation: CASRDSDRINSPLHF. The V gene is TRBV28, the J gene TRBJ1-6; the D gene is possibly TRBD1 (6 bases). The germline gives CDR1 MDHEN, CDR2 SYDVKM. Trimming removed 6 bases at V and 6 bases at J, with 15 bases between. This CDR3 has 15 residues.

V is TRBV7-2 and J is TRBJ2-5, with D tentatively TRBD2 (6 bases). This CDR3 comprises 14 residues. Trimming took 3 bases from V and 1 from J, leaving 9 bases between them. The V gene's germline CDR1 is SGHTA and CDR2 FQGNSA. The CDR3 is CASSFHSGQETQYF. DNA of the CDR3: TGTGCCAGCAGCTTCCATAGCGGCCAAGAGACCCAGTACTTC.

This chain connects TRBV7-2 to TRBJ1-1; D is uncertain. This CDR3 comprises 14 residues. CDR1 is SGHTA, CDR2 FQGNSA, per germline. Trimming took off 5 bases at V and 4 bases at J, with 14 bases between the two ends. CDR3 bases: TGTGCCAGCAGCCCAATGTTCTCGGGCACTGAAGCTTTCTTT. This codes for CASSPMFSGTEAFF.

The chain has TRBV20-1 and TRBJ1-2; D is perhaps TRBD1 (6 bases). CDR1 DFQATT and CDR2 SNEGSKA come from the germline V gene (reference sequence). CDR3 length: 13 residues. The V gene lost 3 bases and the J gene lost 7 bases, with 15 bases spanning the gap. The CDR3 protein is CSARIEGGGGYTF. In nucleotides, the CDR3 is TGCAGTGCTAGGATCGAGGGGGGAGGTGGCTACACCTTC.

J is TRBJ2-7 and V is TRBV29-1; D is perhaps TRBD2 (6 bases). Germline V lookup: CDR1 SQVTM, CDR2 ANQGSEA. CDR3 size: 15 residues. The V end was cut by 3 bases, the J end by 3 bases, with 18 bases between. The CDR3 DNA follows: TGCAGCGTTGACGCTGGGTCTAGCGTCATCTACGAGCAGTACTTC. It is translated as CSVDAGSSVIYEQYF.

This chain joins TRBV9 and TRBJ2-5; D is perhaps TRBD1 or TRBD2 (5 bases each). The CDR3 has 12 residues. CDR1 and CDR2 (germline): SGDLS, YYNGEE. V gave up 7 bases and J gave up 3 bases, with 10 bases separating them. The CDR3 sequence: CASGGQEETQYF. As DNA, the CDR3 is TGTGCCAGCGGAGGACAAGAAGAGACCCAGTACTTC.

The CDR3 protein is CASSPRGGPSTDTQYF. In DNA form, the CDR3 reads TGTGCCAGCAGTCCCCGGGGGGGGCCGAGCACAGATACGCAGTATTTT. This chain uses TRBV28 with TRBJ2-3; TRBD2 matches at 8 bases. Per germline, CDR1 MDHEN and CDR2 SYDVKM. J was trimmed by 0 bases and V by 5 bases; bases with no gene match: 7. This CDR3 has 16 amino acids.

V gene TRBV7-2 combines with J gene TRBJ2-3, with 9 bases identical to TRBD1. CDR1 and CDR2 from the germline V gene are SGHTA and FQGNSA. The CDR3 has 19 residues. V lost 2 bases and J lost 2; bases outside the gene matches: 14. The CDR3: CASSLYFTPGTGFTDTQYF. In DNA, the CDR3 is TGTGCCAGCAGCTTATATTTTACACCCGGGACAGGGTTCACAGATACGCAGTATTTT. Supplemented by reference TRBV7-2 and TRBJ2-3, the full variable domain reads GAGVSQSPSNKVTEKGKDVELRCDPISGHTALYWYRQSLGQGLEFLIYFQGNSAPDKSGLPSDRFSAERTGGSVSTLTIQRTQQEDSAVYLCASSLYFTPGTGFTDTQYFGPGTRLTVL.

The chain couples TRBV29-1 to TRBJ2-7; D call uncertain. Germline V gives CDR1 SQVTM, CDR2 ANQGSEA. The CDR3 totals 11 residues. V lost 4 bases to trimming and J lost 2 bases, with 6 bases between them. The CDR3 region has the DNA TGCAGCGTTGGTACTACCTACGAGCAGTACTTC. Its protein product is CSVGTTYEQYF.

This clonotype was detected only once. The chain combines TRBV7-2 with TRBJ1-4, with D maybe TRBD1 (6 bases). Trimming pared 5 bases from V and 2 bases from J, leaving 12 bases between. CDR1 SGHTA and CDR2 FQGNSA come from the germline V gene. The CDR3 loop spans 15 amino acids. CDR3 sequence (DNA): TGTGCCAGCAGCGCGAGTACAGGGACTAATGAAAAACTGTTTTTT. The encoded protein is CASSASTGTNEKLFF.

This chain joins TRBV29-1 and TRBJ1-3, with 9 bases identical to TRBD1. Trimming took 4 bases from V and 4 from J; bases not matched to a gene: 8. There are 15 residues in the CDR3. Germline lookup yields CDR1 SQVTM and CDR2 ANQGSEA. For the CDR3, the DNA is TGCAGCGTTGTTCCCGGGACAGGGACAGGAAACACCATATATTTT. Its protein product is CSVVPGTGTGNTIYF. Full variable domain (rest looked up from reference TRBV29-1 and TRBJ1-3): SAVISQKPSRDICQRGTSLTIQCQVDSQVTMMFWYRQQPGQSLTLIATANQGSEATYESGFVIDKFPISRPNLTFSTLTVSNMSPEDSSIYLCSVVPGTGTGNTIYFGEGSWLTVV.

CDR3 nucleotide sequence: TGTGCCAGTCAGGGTGATGGTGAAGCTTTCTTT. Translation: CASQGDGEAFF. The chain recombines TRBV2 with TRBJ1-1; D may be TRBD1 (5 bases). This CDR3 spans 11 amino acids. Germline CDR1 and CDR2: SNHLY and FYNNEI. V lost 9 bases and J lost 7, with 12 bases in between.

This clonotype has more than one count but fewer than ten. In nucleotides, the CDR3 is TGTGCCAGCAGTTCCCAATTAGCCAAAAACATTCAGTACTTC. Translated: CASSSQLAKNIQYF. The V and J genes are TRBV6-5 and TRBJ2-4; unclear D gene. Trimming left V 4 bases short and J 0 bases short, with 7 bases between. The length of the CDR3 is 14 residues. Germline CDR1 reads MNHEY; CDR2 reads SVGAGI.

This clonotype occurred many times. The chain couples TRBV24-1 to TRBJ2-1; D is undetermined. V dropped 7 bases and J dropped 10 bases, with 16 bases sitting between them. CDR3 length: 13 residues. CDR1 and CDR2 from the germline V gene are KGHDR and SFDVKD. In DNA form, the CDR3 reads TGTGCCACCAGCCATCTTCTCACCCGGGAGCAGTTCTTC. Translating gives CATSHLLTREQFF.

J is TRBJ2-5 and V is TRBV10-3; no firm D call. Deletions cut 5 bases from V and 0 bases from J, with 7 bases between. The germline CDR1 and CDR2 sequences are ENHRY and SYGVKD. The length of the CDR3 is 13 residues. The CDR3 protein is CAISTSDQETQYF. CDR3 sequence (DNA): TGTGCCATCAGTACCAGCGACCAAGAGACCCAGTACTTC.

The chain recombines TRBV6-2 or TRBV6-3 with TRBJ2-4; D gene ambiguous. The length of the CDR3 is 13 residues. Trimming pared 9 bases from V and 3 bases from J, leaving 12 bases between. Germline V lookup: CDR1 MNHEY, CDR2 SVGEGT. CDR3 region: CASTPESKNIQYF. In DNA form, the CDR3 reads TGTGCCAGTACCCCTGAAAGCAAAAACATTCAGTACTTC.

The J gene is TRBJ2-7, the V gene TRBV7-2; no reliable D call. V was cut by 1 base and J by 6 bases, with 10 bases left in between. CDR1 and CDR2 (germline): SGHTA, FQGNSA. The CDR3 consists of 13 residues. The CDR3 DNA follows: TGTGCCAGCAGCTTAGAGGATCCTCTCGAGCAGTACTTC. Translation gives CASSLEDPLEQYF.

The CDR3 reads CASSQTLGQETQYF. The CDR3 region has the DNA TGTGCCAGCAGCCAAACTTTAGGTCAAGAGACCCAGTACTTC. This rearrangement joins TRBV3-1 to TRBJ2-5; no clear D. CDR3 length: 14 residues. CDR1 and CDR2 from the germline V gene are LGHDT and YNNKEL (reference sequence). The V gene lost 2 bases and the J gene lost 2 bases, with 9 bases spanning the gap.

This clonotype showed up many times. The genes are TRBV25-1 and TRBJ2-7, with TRBD1 identical over 7 bases. CDR3 length: 14 residues. V lost 4 bases and J lost 4; bases outside the gene matches: 7. Germline V gives CDR1 MGHDK, CDR2 SYGVNS. CDR3 sequence reads: CASSAPRQGYEQYF. CDR3 in DNA: TGTGCCAGCAGTGCGCCCCGACAGGGTTACGAGCAGTACTTC.

The chain uses TRBV4-3 and TRBJ2-3; TRBD2 aligns across 7 bases. This CDR3 is built from 14 residues. J was trimmed by 4 bases and V by 4 bases; bases with no gene match: 5. CDR1 LGHNA and CDR2 YSLEER come from the germline V gene. In nucleotides, the CDR3 is TGCGCCAGCAGCCGAAGCGGGACGGCAGATACGCAGTATTTT. Amino acid sequence: CASSRSGTADTQYF.

The chain couples TRBV10-3 to TRBJ1-2; D gene unclear. Germline CDR1 is ENHRY and CDR2 is SYGVKD. V lost 3 bases and J 0 bases, leaving 8 bases between the germline ends. The CDR3 contains 14 residues. As DNA, the CDR3 is TGTGCCATCAGTGATCCCGCGACTAACTATGGCTACACCTTC. It translates to CAISDPATNYGYTF.

In regard to this clonotype: One end of the junction varies from germline; a read error may be responsible. The chain is built from TRBV6-5 and TRBJ2-4, with a possible D match to TRBD2 (6 bases). The last part of the DNA fits TRBJ2-5 better; the J call may be wrong. Germline loops: CDR1 MNHEY, CDR2 SVGAGI. There are 16 residues in the CDR3. DNA of the CDR3: TGTGCCGGCAGTTTGCACTTCCCGGGGGTTGGAGAGACCCAGTACTTC. Its protein product is CAGSLHFPGVGETQYF.